This section outlines one TCR beta chain sequence together with its context. Its antigen is as yet unknown. V was pared by 0 bases and J by 2 bases, with 13 bases between. The CDR3 contains 16 residues. The germline gives CDR1 KGHSH, CDR2 LQKENI. This sample is part of a study of OX40 agonist ivuxolimab in advanced cancers. Overall study results and limits: With doses of 0.1 to 3.0 mg/kg, CD4+ and CD8+ blood T cells had undergone clonal expansion by week 6.

This table comes from immunoSEQ multiplex PCR, and its TCRdb copy is limited to in-frame clones, with some not included. The data show 40,000 to 55,000 clones, 82% seen once. This sequence was found in an adult with an advanced solid tumor such as melanoma, head and neck, liver or kidney cancer. Sequences were derived from CD4+ or CD8+ T cells sorted from blood, sampled in a trial of the OX40 agonist ivuxolimab. The rearrangement links TRBV18 to TRBJ1-1; weak D call: TRBD1 (5 bases). The CDR3 nucleotides read TGTGCCAGCTCACCACCGCGGGCAGGGCTCAACACTGAAGCTTTCTTT. Translation: CASSPPRAGLNTEAFF.